This TCR beta chain was captured by sequencing in a study of blood T cell repertoires in COVID-19. Study in general: Samples representing acute and convalescent COVID-19 were sourced from the United States, Italy and Spain. Sources were T cells, B-cell-depleted T cells, or PBMCs; the material itself was cDNA or gDNA.

The trim removed 5 bases at V and 7 bases at J, leaving 12 bases unmatched. Germline V gene lookup returns CDR1 SGHTA and CDR2 FQGTGA. This CDR3 has 16 amino acids. Original analysis: Reference gene primer amplification gave nucleated cell count estimates. The method was immunoSEQ multiplex PCR; TCRdb's version includes in-frame clones alone and lacks a portion of them. The V and J calls and clone size were taken over from that table, and D and trimming were inferred from the DNA. The repertoire holds around 250,000 clones, with about four fifths as singletons. The chain uses TRBV7-3 and TRBJ2-1; 9 positions match TRBD1. Sequenced sample: peripheral blood. The clonotype was recovered from a man aged 25 to 40 who had recovered from COVID-19. CDR3 sequence: CASSPGQGIVGNEQFF. The CDR3 region has the DNA TGTGCCAGCAGCCCTGGACAGGGGATAGTAGGGAATGAGCAGTTCTTC. The variable domain in full, with the rest retrieved from reference TRBV7-3 and TRBJ2-1, is GAGVSQTPSNKVTEKGKYVELRCDPISGHTALYWYRQSLGQGPEFLIYFQGTGAADDSGLPNDRFFAVRPEGSVSTLKIQRTERGDSAVYLCASSPGQGIVGNEQFFGPGTRLTVL.